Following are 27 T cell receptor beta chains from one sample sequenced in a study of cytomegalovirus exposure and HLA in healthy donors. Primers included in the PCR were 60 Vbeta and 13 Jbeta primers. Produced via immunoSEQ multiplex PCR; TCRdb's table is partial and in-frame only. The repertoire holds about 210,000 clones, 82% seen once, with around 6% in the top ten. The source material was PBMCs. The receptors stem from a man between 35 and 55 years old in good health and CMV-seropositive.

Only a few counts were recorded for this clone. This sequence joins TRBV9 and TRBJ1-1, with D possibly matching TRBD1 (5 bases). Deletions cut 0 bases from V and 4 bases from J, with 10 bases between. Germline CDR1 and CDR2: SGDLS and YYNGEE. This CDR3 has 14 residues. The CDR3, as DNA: TGTGCCAGCAGCGTAGGTCAGGGCGGCACTGAAGCTTTCTTT. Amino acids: CASSVGQGGTEAFF.

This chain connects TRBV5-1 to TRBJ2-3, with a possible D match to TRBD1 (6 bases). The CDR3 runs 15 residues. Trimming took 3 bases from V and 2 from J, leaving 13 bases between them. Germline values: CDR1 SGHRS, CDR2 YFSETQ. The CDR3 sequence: CASSSLQGSTDTQYF. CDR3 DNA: TGCGCCAGCAGCTCTTTACAGGGCTCCACAGATACGCAGTATTTT.

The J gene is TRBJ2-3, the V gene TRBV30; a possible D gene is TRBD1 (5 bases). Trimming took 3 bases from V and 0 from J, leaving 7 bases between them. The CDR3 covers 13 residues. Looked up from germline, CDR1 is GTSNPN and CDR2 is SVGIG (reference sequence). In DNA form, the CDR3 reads TGTGCCTGGAGGACAGAGAGCACAGATACGCAGTATTTT. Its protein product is CAWRTESTDTQYF.

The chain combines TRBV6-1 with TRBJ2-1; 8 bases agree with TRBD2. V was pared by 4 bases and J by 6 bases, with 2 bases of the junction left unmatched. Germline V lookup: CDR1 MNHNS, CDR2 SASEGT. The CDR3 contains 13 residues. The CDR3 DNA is TGTGCCAGCAGTGGGGGACTAGTCAATGAGCAGTTCTTC. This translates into CASSGGLVNEQFF.

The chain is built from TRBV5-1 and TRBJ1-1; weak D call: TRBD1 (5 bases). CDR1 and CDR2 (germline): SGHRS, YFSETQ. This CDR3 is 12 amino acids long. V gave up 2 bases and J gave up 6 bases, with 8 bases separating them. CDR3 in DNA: TGCGCCAGCAGCTTCGGGGGTTCTGAAGCTTTCTTT. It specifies CASSFGGSEAFF.

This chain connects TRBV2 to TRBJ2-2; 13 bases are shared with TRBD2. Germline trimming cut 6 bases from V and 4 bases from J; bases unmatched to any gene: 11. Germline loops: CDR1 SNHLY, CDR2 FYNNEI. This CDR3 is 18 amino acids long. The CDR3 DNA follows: TGTGCCAGCAGCGATCTAGGACTAGCGGGAGTTCGCACCGGGGAGCTGTTTTTT. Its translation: CASSDLGLAGVRTGELFF. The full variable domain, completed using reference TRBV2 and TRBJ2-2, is EPEVTQTPSHQVTQMGQEVILRCVPISNHLYFYWYRQILGQKVEFLVSFYNNEISEKSEIFDDQFSVERPDGSNFTLKIRSTKLEDSAMYFCASSDLGLAGVRTGELFFGEGSRLTVL.

In DNA form, the CDR3 reads TGTGCCAGCAGCTTAGACAGGCAAACTGAAGCTTTCTTT. This translates into CASSLDRQTEAFF. The rearrangement joins TRBV7-3 to TRBJ1-1; possibly TRBD1 for D (6 bases). This CDR3 comprises 13 residues. Trimming left V 2 bases short and J 5 bases short, with 9 bases between. CDR1 is SGHTA and CDR2 is FQGTGA in the germline V gene.

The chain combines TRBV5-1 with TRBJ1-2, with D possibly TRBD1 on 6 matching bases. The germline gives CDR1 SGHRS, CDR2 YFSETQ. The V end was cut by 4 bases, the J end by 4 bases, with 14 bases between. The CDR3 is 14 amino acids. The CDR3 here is CASSPGVVGYGYTF. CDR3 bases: TGCGCCAGCAGCCCAGGGGTGGTTGGCTATGGCTACACCTTC.

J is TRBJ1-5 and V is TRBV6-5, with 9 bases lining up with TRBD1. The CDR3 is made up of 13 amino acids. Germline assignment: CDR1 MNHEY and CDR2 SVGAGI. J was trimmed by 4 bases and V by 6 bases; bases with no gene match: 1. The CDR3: CASRGTGNQPQHF. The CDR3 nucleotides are TGTGCCAGCAGAGGGACAGGGAATCAGCCCCAGCATTTT.

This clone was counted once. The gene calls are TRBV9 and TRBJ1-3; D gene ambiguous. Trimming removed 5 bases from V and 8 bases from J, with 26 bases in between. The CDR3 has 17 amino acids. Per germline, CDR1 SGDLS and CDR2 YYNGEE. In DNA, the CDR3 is TGTGCCAGCAGTGAACCTATGACTGGTTCCACGGCGGACACCATATATTTT. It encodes CASSEPMTGSTADTIYF.

The CDR3 nucleotides are TGCGCCAGCAGCCAAGGAATGTACAGGGGAGTGGAAAAACTGTTTTTT. Its protein product is CASSQGMYRGVEKLFF. J is TRBJ1-4 and V is TRBV4-1; 7 nucleotides match TRBD1. The J segment lost 8 bases and the V segment lost 1 base, leaving 10 bases of the junction unmatched. Germline values: CDR1 MGHRA, CDR2 YSYEKL. CDR3 size: 16 residues.

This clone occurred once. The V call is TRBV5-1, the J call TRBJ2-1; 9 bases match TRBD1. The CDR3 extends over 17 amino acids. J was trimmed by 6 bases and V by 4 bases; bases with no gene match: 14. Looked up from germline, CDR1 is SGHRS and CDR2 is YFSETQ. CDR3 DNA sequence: TGCGCCAGCAGCCCCCCCACCGCGGGACAGGGATTCAATGAGCAGTTCTTC. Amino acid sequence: CASSPPTAGQGFNEQFF.

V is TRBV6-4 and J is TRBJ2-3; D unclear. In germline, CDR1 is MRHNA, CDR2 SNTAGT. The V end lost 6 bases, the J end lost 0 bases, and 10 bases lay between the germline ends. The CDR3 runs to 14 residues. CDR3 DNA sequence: TGTGCCAGCAGCTCTCATCGGAGCACAGATACGCAGTATTTT. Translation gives CASSSHRSTDTQYF.

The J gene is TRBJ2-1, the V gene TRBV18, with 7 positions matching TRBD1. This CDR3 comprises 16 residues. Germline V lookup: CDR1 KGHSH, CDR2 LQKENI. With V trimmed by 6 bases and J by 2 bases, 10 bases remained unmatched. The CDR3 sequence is CASSARTGQTYNEQFF. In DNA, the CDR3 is TGTGCCAGCTCTGCCCGAACGGGACAGACCTACAATGAGCAGTTCTTC.

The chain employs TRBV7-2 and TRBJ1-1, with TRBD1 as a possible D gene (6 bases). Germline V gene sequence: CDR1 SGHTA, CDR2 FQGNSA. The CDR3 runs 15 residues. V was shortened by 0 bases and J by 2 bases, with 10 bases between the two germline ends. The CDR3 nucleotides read TGTGCCAGCAGCTTAGCCCTACAGGGCAACACTGAAGCTTTCTTT. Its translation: CASSLALQGNTEAFF.

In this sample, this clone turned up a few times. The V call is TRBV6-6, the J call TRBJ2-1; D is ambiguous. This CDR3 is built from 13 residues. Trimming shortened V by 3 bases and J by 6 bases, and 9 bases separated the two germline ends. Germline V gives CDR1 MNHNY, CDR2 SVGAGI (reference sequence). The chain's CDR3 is CASSYSLSNEQFF. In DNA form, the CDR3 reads TGTGCCAGCAGTTATTCCCTTTCCAATGAGCAGTTCTTC.

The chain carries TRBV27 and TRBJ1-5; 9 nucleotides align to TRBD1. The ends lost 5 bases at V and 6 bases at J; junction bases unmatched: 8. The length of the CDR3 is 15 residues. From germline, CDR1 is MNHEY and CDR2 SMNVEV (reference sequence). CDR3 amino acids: CASSGLTGGGQPQHF. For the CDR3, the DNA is TGTGCCAGCAGTGGACTTACAGGGGGCGGTCAGCCCCAGCATTTT.

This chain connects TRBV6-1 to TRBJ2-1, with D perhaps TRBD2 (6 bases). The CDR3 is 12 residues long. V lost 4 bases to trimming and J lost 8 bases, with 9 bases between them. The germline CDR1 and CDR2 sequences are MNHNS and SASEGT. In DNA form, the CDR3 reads TGTGCCAGCAGTGGTCTAGCGTATGAGCAGTTCTTC. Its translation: CASSGLAYEQFF.

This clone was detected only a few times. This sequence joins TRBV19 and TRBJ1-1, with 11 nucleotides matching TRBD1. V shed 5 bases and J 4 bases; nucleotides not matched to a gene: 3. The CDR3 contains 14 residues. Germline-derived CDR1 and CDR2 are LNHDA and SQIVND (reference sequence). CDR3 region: CASSFGQGATEAFF. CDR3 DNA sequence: TGTGCCAGTAGTTTCGGACAGGGGGCCACTGAAGCTTTCTTT. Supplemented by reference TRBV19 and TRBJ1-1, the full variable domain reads DGGITQSPKYLFRKEGQNVTLSCEQNLNHDAMYWYRQDPGQGLRLIYYSQIVNDFQKGDIAEGYSVSREKKESFPLTVTSAQKNPTAFYLCASSFGQGATEAFFGQGTRLTVV.

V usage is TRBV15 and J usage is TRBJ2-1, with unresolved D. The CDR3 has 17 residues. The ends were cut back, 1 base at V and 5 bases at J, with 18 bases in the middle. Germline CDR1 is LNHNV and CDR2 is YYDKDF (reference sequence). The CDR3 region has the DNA TGTGCCACCAGCAGAGTTGGAATAGCTGCTCGAGACAATGAGCAGTTCTTC. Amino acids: CATSRVGIAARDNEQFF.

The CDR3 loop reads CASSEERTATWGGELFF. Here the CDR3 DNA reads TGTGCCAGCAGTGAAGAACGGACAGCCACGTGGGGCGGGGAGCTGTTTTTT. The chain uses TRBV6-1 and TRBJ2-2; TRBD1 might be the D (6 bases). The germline CDR1 and CDR2 sequences are MNHNS and SASEGT. Trimming took off 1 base at V and 7 bases at J, with 19 bases between the two ends. The CDR3 contains 17 residues.

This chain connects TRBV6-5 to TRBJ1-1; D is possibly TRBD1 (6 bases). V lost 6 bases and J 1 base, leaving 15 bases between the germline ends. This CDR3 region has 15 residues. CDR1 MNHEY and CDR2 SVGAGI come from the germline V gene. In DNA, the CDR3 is TGTGCCAGCAGCAAAACGGGACACTCGAACACTGAAGCTTTCTTT. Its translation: CASSKTGHSNTEAFF.

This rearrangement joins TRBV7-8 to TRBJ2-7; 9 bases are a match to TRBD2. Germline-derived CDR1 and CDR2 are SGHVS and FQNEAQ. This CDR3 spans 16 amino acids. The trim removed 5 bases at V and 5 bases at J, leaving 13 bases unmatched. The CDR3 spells CASSGGVSGRIDEQYF. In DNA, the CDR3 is TGTGCCAGCAGCGGAGGGGTTAGCGGGAGAATCGACGAGCAGTACTTC.

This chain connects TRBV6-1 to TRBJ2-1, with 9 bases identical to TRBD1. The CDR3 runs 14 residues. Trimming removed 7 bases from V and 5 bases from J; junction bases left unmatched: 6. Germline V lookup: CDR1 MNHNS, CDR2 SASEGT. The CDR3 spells CASNWDRDHNEQFF. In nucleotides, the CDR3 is TGTGCCAGCAACTGGGACAGGGACCACAATGAGCAGTTCTTC.

Here the CDR3 reads CASSLGQGNSYEQYV. The CDR3 DNA reads as TGTGCCAGCAGCCTCGGACAGGGTAACTCCTACGAGCAGTACGTC. The rearrangement uses TRBV21-1 and TRBJ2-7; the table gives TRBD1 as D, unverified against the DNA. TRBV21-1 constitutes a pseudogene. The CDR3 loop spans 15 amino acids.

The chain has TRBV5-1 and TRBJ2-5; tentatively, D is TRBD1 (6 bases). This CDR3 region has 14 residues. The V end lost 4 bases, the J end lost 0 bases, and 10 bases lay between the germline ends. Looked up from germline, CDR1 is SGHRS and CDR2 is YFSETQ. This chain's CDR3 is CASSGTGYQETQYF. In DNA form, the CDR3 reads TGCGCCAGCAGCGGAACAGGGTACCAAGAGACCCAGTACTTC.

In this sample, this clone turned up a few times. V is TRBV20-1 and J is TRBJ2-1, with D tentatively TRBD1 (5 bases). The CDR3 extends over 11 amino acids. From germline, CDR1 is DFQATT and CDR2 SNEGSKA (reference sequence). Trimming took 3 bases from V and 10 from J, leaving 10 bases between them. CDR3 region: CSASGAREQFF. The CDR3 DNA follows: TGCAGTGCTAGTGGGGCGCGAGAGCAGTTCTTC.